The sequence of this TCR beta chain was determined in a study of CD8 T cells in ankylosing spondylitis (dated 2017 in TCRdb). Turning to the overall study: To find TCR variants linked to disease, the study profiled T cell receptor beta repertoires in ankylosing spondylitis patients and healthy donors. In total, the full study cohort was made up of some 100 healthy donors and 25 to 30 ankylosing spondylitis patients. Peripheral blood was sampled, and synovial fluid was also collected from ankylosing spondylitis patients.

Sequencing was carried out with an Illumina HiSeq 2500. TCR beta libraries were prepared by quantitative 5'-RACE with molecular barcodes. The original pipeline was this. To identify disease-linked TCR variants, a new computational method was used, one built on a probabilistic model of VDJ rearrangement. TCRdb reworked the public reads: Q25 trimming with fastp, MiXCR clone assembly, productive beta chains retained. Rows matching on CDR3 protein sequence are summarized as one entry with the most common DNA and genes. The V and J calls reflect TCRdb's pipeline rather than the authors' work. In this sample the table shows tens of thousands of distinct CDR3 sequences, roughly 8.8% of which occur a single time. Approximately 30% of the sample is held by the ten biggest clonotypes. General findings and caveats noted by the study authors: In peripheral blood, the disease-linked clones were found at relatively low frequencies and had a CD8+ phenotype. Blood from ankylosing spondylitis patients appeared to be characterized by a TCR beta motif made up of several highly homologous amino acid variants. The disease-linked clones were reported as significantly enriched in matched synovial fluid samples from ankylosing spondylitis patients. Some motif variants were previously reported in synovial fluid and blood of reactive arthritis patients, suggesting common disease-initiation mechanisms.

Ten or more counts support this clonotype. The specificity of this receptor is unknown. Qualities for individual bases were not recorded, and no much larger clone is one base off. Material: blood, either unsorted or a sorted T cell fraction (not recorded which). The sequence derives from a male donor with ankylosing spondylitis.

In nucleotides, the sequence is TGTGCCAGCAGCATCGCCGACAGAGACAATGAGCAGTTCTTC. Its translation reads: CASSIADRDNEQFF. The chain is assembled from TRBV12-3 or TRBV12-4 and TRBJ2-1, and the D gene may be TRBD1, 5 bases matching. The junction carries 14 bases between V and J, which are trimmed by 6 bases and 5 bases respectively. The cysteine opens and the phenylalanine closes a CDR3 of 14 amino acids. Kept here is only the CDR3 DNA, which spans 42 bases and is read in frame from base 1.